Listed below are T cell receptor beta chains from one sample, sequenced in a study of CD8 T cells in Susac syndrome. MiXCR was run by TCRdb on the immunoSEQ multiplex PCR reads, yielding one entry per CDR3 protein. The table shows hundreds of thousands of distinct CDR3 sequences, with 80% to 95% occurring only once. Sequencing was performed on CD4+ T cells from PBMCs. Source of these receptors: a human donor with multiple sclerosis. Each CDR3 is given with its conserved first and last residue. A D gene is named only where the DNA matches it firmly. Size tells how often a clone was seen (once, few, many) or the class of an expanded clone, and some rows leave it out.

size: .; J: TRBJ1-1; D: .; V: TRBV14; CDR3: CASSQGLWSKAFF; DNA: TGTGCCAGCAGCCAAGGACTATGGAGTAAAGCTTTCTTT
size: .; J: TRBJ2-1; D: .; V: TRBV29-1; CDR3: CSVEGLINEQFF; DNA: TGCAGCGTTGAAGGGCTGATCAATGAGCAGTTCTTC
size: .; J: TRBJ1-5; D: .; V: TRBV21-1; CDR3: CASSSRIRNQPQHF; DNA: TGTGCCAGCAGCTCCCGAATACGCAATCAGCCCCAGCATTTT
size: .; J: TRBJ2-1; D: TRBD2; V: TRBV7-8; CDR3: CASTRLAGAGNEQFF; DNA: TGTGCCAGCACCAGACTAGCGGGAGCGGGAAATGAGCAGTTCTTC
size: .; J: TRBJ2-5; D: TRBD1; V: TRBV7-2; CDR3: CASSPGAGGVETQYF; DNA: TGTGCCAGCAGCCCGGGGGCAGGGGGCGTGGAGACCCAGTACTTC
size: .; J: TRBJ1-5; D: .; V: TRBV19; CDR3: CASSIGAAGRQPQHF; DNA: TGTGCCAGTAGTATAGGTGCGGCAGGGAGACAGCCCCAGCATTTT
size: .; J: TRBJ2-3; D: TRBD1; V: TRBV29-1; CDR3: CSVVGTGTSTDTQYF; DNA: TGCAGCGTGGTCGGGACAGGGACTAGCACAGATACGCAGTATTTT
size: .; J: TRBJ2-5; D: TRBD1; V: TRBV10-3; CDR3: CAISVRTGAYQETQYF; DNA: TGTGCCATCAGTGTTAGGACAGGCGCATACCAAGAGACCCAGTACTTC
size: .; J: TRBJ1-6; D: .; V: TRBV18; CDR3: CASSPDGNPNSPLHF; DNA: TGTGCCAGCTCACCAGACGGGAATCCTAATTCACCCCTCCACTTT
size: .; J: TRBJ1-2; D: .; V: TRBV20-1; CDR3: CSATPRGAPYGYTF; DNA: TGCAGTGCTACCCCGAGGGGGGCCCCTTATGGCTACACCTTC
size: .; J: TRBJ2-1; D: TRBD1; V: TRBV10-3; CDR3: CATKTGGSYNEQFF; DNA: TGTGCCACCAAGACAGGGGGATCCTACAATGAGCAGTTCTTC
size: .; J: TRBJ1-4; D: TRBD1; V: TRBV23-1; CDR3: CASSQTGTGLNGDEKLFF; DNA: TGCGCCAGCAGTCAGACCGGGACAGGCTTAAACGGGGATGAAAAACTGTTTTTT
size: once; J: TRBJ2-1; D: .; V: TRBV5-1; CDR3: CASSPGDDEQFF; DNA: TGCGCCAGCAGCCCGGGGGATGATGAGCAGTTCTTC
size: .; J: TRBJ1-3; D: .; V: TRBV14; CDR3: CASSQDLSYSGNTIYF; DNA: TGTGCCAGCAGCCAAGATCTTTCGTACTCTGGAAACACCATATATTTT